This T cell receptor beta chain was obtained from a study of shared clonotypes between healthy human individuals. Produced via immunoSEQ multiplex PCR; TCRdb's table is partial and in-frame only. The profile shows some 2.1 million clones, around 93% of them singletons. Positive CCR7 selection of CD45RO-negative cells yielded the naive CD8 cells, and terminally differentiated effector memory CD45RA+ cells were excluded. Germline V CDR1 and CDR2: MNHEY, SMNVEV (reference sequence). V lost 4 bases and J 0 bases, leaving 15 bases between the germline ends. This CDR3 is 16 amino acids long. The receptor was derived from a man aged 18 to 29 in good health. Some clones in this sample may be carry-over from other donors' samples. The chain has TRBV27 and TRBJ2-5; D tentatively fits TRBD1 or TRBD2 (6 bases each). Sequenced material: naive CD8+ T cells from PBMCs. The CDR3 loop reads CASSSYREDYQETQYF. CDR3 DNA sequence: TGTGCCAGCAGTTCCTACAGGGAGGACTACCAAGAGACCCAGTACTTC.